This T cell receptor beta chain was identified in a study of blood T cells in healthy people across ages. It was with a sample-barcoded 5' primer and a J-beta primer mix that a second PCR of roughly 6 to 11 cycles was run. TCRdb passed the 5' RACE reads through MiXCR, listing each CDR3 protein once. The sample contains about 1.6 million distinct CDR3 sequences, approximately 32% of which appear only once. This clonotype was picked up a small number of times. The antigen is undetermined. Study results and caveats: Using unsorted PBMCs precluded a conclusive naive versus antigen-experienced comparison. Long-lived donors carried more naive CD4+ cells and greater diversity than aged donors.

This receptor was obtained from a woman in her 30s in good health. The sample taken for sequencing was blood.

CDR3 sequence reads: CASSEMGTGIYEQYF. The CDR3 DNA is TGCGCCAGCAGTGAGATGGGGACAGGAATTTACGAGCAGTACTTC. The chain couples TRBV10-2 to TRBJ2-7; 8 bases are shared with TRBD1. Looked up from germline, CDR1 is WSHSY and CDR2 is SAAADI. The CDR3 runs to 15 residues. Trimming took 2 bases from V and 4 from J; bases not matched to a gene: 7.